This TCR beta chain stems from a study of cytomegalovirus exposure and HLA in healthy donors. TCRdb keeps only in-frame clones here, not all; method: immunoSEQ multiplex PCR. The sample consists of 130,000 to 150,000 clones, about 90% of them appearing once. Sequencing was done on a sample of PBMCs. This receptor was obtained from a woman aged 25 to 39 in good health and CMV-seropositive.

The CDR3: CASSSGLGQLYEQYF. CDR3 bases: TGTGCCAGCTCATCCGGATTGGGACAGCTTTACGAGCAGTACTTC. The chain couples TRBV18 to TRBJ2-7; 7 bases align to TRBD1. With V trimmed by 5 bases and J by 4 bases, 11 bases remained unmatched. Germline loops: CDR1 KGHSH, CDR2 LQKENI. The CDR3 runs to 15 residues.